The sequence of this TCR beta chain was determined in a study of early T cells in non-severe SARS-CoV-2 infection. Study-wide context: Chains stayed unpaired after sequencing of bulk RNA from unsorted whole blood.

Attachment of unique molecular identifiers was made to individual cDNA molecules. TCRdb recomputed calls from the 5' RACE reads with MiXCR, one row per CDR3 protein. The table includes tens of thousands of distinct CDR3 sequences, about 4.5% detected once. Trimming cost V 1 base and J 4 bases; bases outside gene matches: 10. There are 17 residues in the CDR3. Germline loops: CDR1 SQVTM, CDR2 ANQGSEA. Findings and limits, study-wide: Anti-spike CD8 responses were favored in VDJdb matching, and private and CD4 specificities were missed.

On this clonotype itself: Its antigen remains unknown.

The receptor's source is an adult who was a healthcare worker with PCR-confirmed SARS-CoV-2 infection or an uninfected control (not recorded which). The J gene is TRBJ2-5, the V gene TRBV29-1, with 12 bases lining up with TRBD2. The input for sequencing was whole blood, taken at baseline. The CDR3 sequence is CSVEVSLAGGPLETQYF. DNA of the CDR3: TGCAGCGTTGAAGTTAGCCTAGCGGGAGGGCCACTAGAGACCCAGTACTTC.